The sequence of this TCR beta chain was determined in a study of OX40 agonist ivuxolimab in advanced cancers. Overall study: Eligibility rules accepted prior anti-PD-1, anti-PD-L1 or anti-CTLA-4 therapy, and roughly 40% had some.

In germline, CDR1 is MDHEN, CDR2 SYDVKM. The CDR3 loop spans 12 amino acids. The ends lost 9 bases at V and 12 bases at J; junction bases unmatched: 13. Clones were sequenced by immunoSEQ multiplex PCR, and TCRdb holds only the in-frame ones, with some missing. The table records around 57,000 clones, more than 65% of them present only once. Here the sequenced sample was CD4+ or CD8+ T cells sorted from blood, taken in a trial of the OX40 agonist ivuxolimab. The genes are TRBV28 and TRBJ2-7, with 8 bases fitting TRBD2. This receptor was taken from an adult with an advanced solid tumor such as melanoma, head and neck, liver or kidney cancer. Here the CDR3 DNA reads TGTGCCAGTAAGTCGGGAGCGGGAGAACCGTACTTC. This gives the protein CASKSGAGEPYF.